This is a list of T cell receptor beta chains from one sample in a study of pediatric ulcerative colitis. Data came from immunoSEQ multiplex PCR; TCRdb stores just in-frame clones and leaves some out. The table has 54,000 or so clones, 87% seen once. The sample consisted of blood. These TCRs come from a boy younger than 18 who was a control in a study of pediatric ulcerative colitis. Each CDR3 is given with its conserved first and last residue.

TRBV27,13,CASGGRSTDTQYF
TRBV28,12,CASSSSGRWQFF
TRBV19,15,CASSGDSQSNQPQHF
TRBV19,16,CASSIGTLGGNTEAFF
TRBV6-1,15,CASSDSGEGSYEQYF
TRBV5-1,13,CASSFNVDQPQHF
TRBV9,17,CASSRLAFTRSTDTQYF
TRBV19,16,CASTSRPLRGGEKLFF
TRBV28,14,CASRRLRPVYEQYF
TRBV11-3,13,CASSLAGGDEQFF
TRBV2,15,CASRGTSGGTGELFF
TRBV5-4,13,CASSLWTGGEAFF
TRBV5-1,18,CASSFGLAGETGTGELFF
TRBV7-3,13,CASSLEQNTEAFF
TRBV19,16,CASSTRGRISGNTIYF
TRBV4-2,16,CASSQENRGLVEKLFF
TRBV5-6,14,CASSLPGRGSPLHF
TRBV4-1,15,CASSQGGVVNTEAFF
TRBV5-8,14,CASSTGTNAETQYF
TRBV10-2,14,CASKTMGDTDTQYF
TRBV7-9,17,CASSIGTSGRNPGELFF
TRBV2,13,CASSWSENTEAFF
TRBV19,16,CASSPNGLAGGYIQYF
TRBV2,15,CASYDRDQGFGELFF
TRBV28,13,CASSLKLVHEQYF
TRBV28,12,CATEAGDRGQFF
TRBV5-1,16,CASSLAGQGLGYEQYF
TRBV6-4,14,CARKDNGQGGKLFF
TRBV21-1,17,CASSKARGITNYNEQFF
TRBV11-1,15,CASSLSGEIYNEQFF
TRBV6-5,15,CASSYGQDSGNTIYF
TRBV28,14,CASRVFMNTGELFF
TRBV7-2,14,CASSSRQSSYEQYF
TRBV29-1,16,CSVEDFRDRGRQPQHF
TRBV28,12,CASRHGQETQYF
TRBV6-5,15,CASRKIRDRVPEAFF
TRBV19,14,CASSRAGGTGELFF
TRBV4-1,16,CASSQEGTSGFYEQYF
TRBV7-8,15,CASSRWDINGSPLHF
TRBV28,14,CASSPTSGSYEQYF
TRBV9,15,CASSADRGNTGELFF
TRBV7-3,14,CASSLVGGGETQYF
TRBV7-2,14,CASSSQGSGTEAFF
TRBV5-1,15,CASNLNVEGQNIQYF
TRBV6-6,15,CASRRGIAGGWEQFF
TRBV28,13,CASFGSGLRGQYF
TRBV25-1,16,CASSTRLAGVADTQYF
TRBV14,11,CASSQGTEAFF
TRBV25-1,18,CASRRVPNPGTGHYEQYF
TRBV15,13,CATSRDRDGEQFF
TRBV28,14,CASSLGGPGNTIYF
TRBV18,15,CASSPELQGNYGYTF
TRBV4-3,15,CASSQDSGSYNEQFF
TRBV7-6,15,CASSLGDGGNYEQYF
TRBV7-3,15,CASSLRGGTNSPLHF
TRBV29-1,13,CSVIAGANEKLFF
TRBV6-5,15,CASRPRGKSGNTIYF